These T cell receptor beta chains were read from a single sample in a study of blood T cell repertoires in COVID-19. Only in-frame clones appear in the TCRdb table, and some are missing; sequencing was by immunoSEQ multiplex PCR. The data show a few hundred thousand clones, around 84% seen once. Material for sequencing was PBMCs or T cells enriched from blood (not recorded which). Every receptor here comes from a man between 25 and 39 years old with acute COVID-19. The CDR3 runs from the conserved cysteine through the conserved F or W. The D gene is left open where the match is weak. Rows may omit the clone size; those that give it use once, few, many or a size class.

TRBV15	NA	TRBJ2-3	NA	12	TGTGCCACCAGCCGAGTAACCGGTCAGCAGTATTTT	CATSRVTGQQYF
TRBV12-3/TRBV12-4	NA	TRBJ2-5	NA	11	TGTGCCAGCAGCCTTTTAGAGACCCAGTACTTC	CASSLLETQYF
TRBV18	NA	TRBJ1-5	NA	14	TGTGCCAGCTCTCCCGGGGGGCAGGGGCAGCCCCAGCATTTT	CASSPGGQGQPQHF
TRBV19	NA	TRBJ1-6	NA	16	TGTGCCAGTATGGGGAGAGGAGGCATCTATAATTCACCCCTCCACTTT	CASMGRGGIYNSPLHF
TRBV5-1	NA	TRBJ1-4	TRBD1	17	TGCGCCAGCAGCTTGTCGAAGGGGGCGCCGGCTAATGAAAAACTGTTTTTT	CASSLSKGAPANEKLFF
TRBV12-3/TRBV12-4	few	TRBJ2-2	TRBD1	13	TGTGCCAGCGAGGGGGCTCGGACCGGGGAGCTGTTTTTT	CASEGARTGELFF
TRBV11-3	NA	TRBJ1-1	TRBD1	14	TGTGCCAGCAGCGGGACAGGGGATTACACTGAAGCTTTCTTT	CASSGTGDYTEAFF
TRBV9	NA	TRBJ2-6	NA	16	TGTGCCAGCAGCGTCATGGGGGGCTCTGGGGCCAACGTCCTGACTTTC	CASSVMGGSGANVLTF
TRBV10-1	once	TRBJ2-3	TRBD1	15	TGCGCCAGCAGCGGATCCGGACAGGGTGCAGATACGCAGTATTTT	CASSGSGQGADTQYF
TRBV5-1	NA	TRBJ1-2	NA	15	TGTGCCAGCAGCTTGGTCGTGACAGACTCCTATGGCTACACCTTC	CASSLVVTDSYGYTF